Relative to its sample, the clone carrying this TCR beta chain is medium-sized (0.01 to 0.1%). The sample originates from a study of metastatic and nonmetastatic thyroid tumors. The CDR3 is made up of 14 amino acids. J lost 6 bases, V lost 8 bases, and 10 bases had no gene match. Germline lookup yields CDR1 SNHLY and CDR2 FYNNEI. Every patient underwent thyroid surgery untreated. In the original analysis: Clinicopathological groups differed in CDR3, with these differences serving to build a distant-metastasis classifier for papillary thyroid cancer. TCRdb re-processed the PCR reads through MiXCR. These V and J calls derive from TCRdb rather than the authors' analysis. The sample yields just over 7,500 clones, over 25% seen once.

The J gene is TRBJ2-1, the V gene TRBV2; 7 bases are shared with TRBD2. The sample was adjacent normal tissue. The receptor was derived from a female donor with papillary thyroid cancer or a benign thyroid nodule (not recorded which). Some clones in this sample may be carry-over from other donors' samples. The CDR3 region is CASCTKIAGNEQFF. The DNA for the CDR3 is TGTGCCAGCTGCACAAAGATAGCGGGCAATGAGCAGTTCTTC. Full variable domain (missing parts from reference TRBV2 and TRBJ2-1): EPEVTQTPSHQVTQMGQEVILRCVPISNHLYFYWYRQILGQKVEFLVSFYNNEISEKSEIFDDQFSVERPDGSNFTLKIRSTKLEDSAMYFCASCTKIAGNEQFFGPGTRLTVL.